This entry concerns a single T cell receptor (beta chain). This clone was seen a single time. This receptor's antigen is unknown. No base-level quality is on record; no much larger clone is a single base apart. Measured from the cysteine to the phenylalanine, the CDR3 is 15 residues long. CDR3 DNA is the only sequence kept; it has 45 bases, read in frame from the first base. Trimming at the junction amounts to 1 base on V and 0 bases on J, and the germline ends lie 9 bases apart. The CDR1 and CDR2 encoded by the germline V gene (reference sequence) are SEHNR and FQNEAQ. TCRbeta CDR3 regions were amplified from genomic DNA by means of the immunoSEQ Assay, a bias-controlled multiplex PCR. The study's own analysis went as follows. The number of nucleated cells in each sample was estimated by amplification of reference gene primers within the assay. To quantify the absolute abundance of each unique TCRbeta CDR3 rearrangement, sequence reads were collapsed and filtered. For each sample, productive Simpson clonality was calculated as the square root of Simpson's diversity index over productive rearrangements. TCRdb took this table from immuneACCESS and kept in-frame rearrangements with V and J called. Such tables lack part of the clones; where checked against another copy, unresolved V genes explain under half of the gap, and the rest is unexplained. D and trimming come from the DNA, and the V and J calls and clone size come from that table. The sample data list about 480,000 clones, and 88% of these were observed just once. Roughly 1.9% of the sample is held by the ten biggest clonotypes.

These data belong to a study of blood T cell repertoires in COVID-19 (dated by TCRdb to about 2020). Turning to the overall study: Samples covering the acute and convalescent phases of COVID-19 were provided by collaborators in the United States, Italy and Spain. The repertoires were made available in a free public database intended to serve as a resource for research on the immune response to SARS-CoV-2. The dataset comprised deeply sampled blood TCRbeta repertoires from subjects exposed to, actively infected with, or recovered from COVID-19. The material from the prospective study consisted of cDNA or gDNA derived from T cells, B-cell-depleted T cells, or PBMCs. The samples were drawn from the first 160 participants of the ongoing ImmuneRACE study and from 1,254 subjects provided by 6 global collaborators. Sample metadata almost always included a de-identified subject ID, COVID-19 status, age in years and sex. Where HLA class I and class II types were available, the types were taken from metadata supplied by the sample provider, not from assay-based typing. General conclusions and limits of the study: The quantity of clinical and demographic metadata differed by source and by participant and was supplied without curation.

In the prospective study, participants were roughly 18 to 95 years old, resided in about two dozen geographic areas of the United States, and were enrolled through a virtual design. Cohort assignment in the prospective study relied on participant-reported clinical history from a screening survey and a study questionnaire. Recovered participants in ImmuneRACE Cohort 3 were defined as having two consecutive negative NP/OP PCR tests, clearance from a healthcare professional, or resolution of symptoms. In the prospective study, mobile phlebotomists collected whole blood, serum and a nasopharyngeal or oropharyngeal swab from each participant. Participants in the prospective study had the option to provide additional blood draws and questionnaires over an approximately 2-month period. Before DNA extraction, blood samples from the prospective study were shipped at room temperature or frozen.

The clonotype comes from a woman between 35 and 50 years old who had recovered from COVID-19. Sequencing was done on a sample of PBMCs or T cells enriched from blood (not recorded which). The chain couples TRBV7-9 to TRBJ1-1, with no D gene named confidently. Read as DNA, the sequence is TGTGCCAGCAGCTTAGACGTAGTCCTGAACACTGAAGCTTTCTTT. Translated, it gives CASSLDVVLNTEAFF.